This passage covers 4 T cell receptor beta chains from one sample sequenced in a study of T cell repertoires in cytomegalovirus infection. Their cognate antigens are unknown. TCRdb reanalysed the reads using MiXCR and keeps one entry per CDR3 protein. The sample includes approximately 83,000 distinct CDR3 sequences, about 24% of them seen just once. Sequenced material: CD8+ T cells from cultured PBMCs, taken from culture after CMV antigen stimulation. The receptors come from a human donor in good health (CMV status not recorded). Some clones in this sample may be carry-over from other donors' samples.

The chain links TRBV28 to TRBJ1-1; unclear D gene. The germline V and J ends were trimmed by 3 bases and 8 bases, with 19 bases remaining between them. Germline V gives CDR1 MDHEN, CDR2 SYDVKM. The CDR3 covers 15 residues. CDR3 sequence: CASSFRPPPGSEAFF. The CDR3 DNA sequence: TGTGCCAGCAGTTTTAGACCACCACCAGGTTCCGAAGCTTTCTTT.

This sequence joins TRBV4-1 and TRBJ2-5; possibly TRBD1 for D (6 bases). Germline values: CDR1 MGHRA, CDR2 YSYEKL. This CDR3 region has 15 residues. The germline V and J ends were trimmed by 0 bases and 4 bases, with 12 bases remaining between them. CDR3 DNA: TGCGCCAGCAGCCAAGACCCGTTAGGGGGAGAGACCCAGTACTTC. Encoded protein: CASSQDPLGGETQYF.

The chain combines TRBV6-2 or TRBV6-3 with TRBJ2-5, with D possibly TRBD2 on 6 matching bases. V was clipped by 7 bases and J by 0 bases, with 18 bases between them. The germline V gene has CDR1 MNHEY and CDR2 SVGEGT. The CDR3 loop spans 16 amino acids. CDR3 residues: CASNSPAWRDQETQYF. CDR3 DNA: TGTGCCAGCAATTCCCCCGCGTGGAGGGACCAAGAGACCCAGTACTTC.

This clonotype turned up a few times. The chain is built from TRBV11-2 and TRBJ2-5; D gene uncertain. The CDR3 extends over 15 amino acids. The ends were cut back, 0 bases at V and 5 bases at J, with 13 bases in the middle. The germline V gene encodes CDR1 SGHAT and CDR2 FQNNGV. The CDR3 loop reads CASSLDGREEETQYF. The CDR3 region has the DNA TGTGCCAGCAGCTTAGATGGGCGAGAGGAGGAGACCCAGTACTTC.